This TCR beta chain was sequenced in a study of cytomegalovirus exposure and HLA in healthy donors. Study-level background: A data release that came early held some 79 million unique TCRs from HLA-typed donors. General study results and limits: Segments of the TCR beta V type were, in most cases, productive about 90% or about 30% of the time in an earlier analysis.

Trimming left V 0 bases short and J 2 bases short, with 13 bases between. The CDR3 covers 16 residues. Germline V CDR1 and CDR2: LNHNV, YYDKDF (reference sequence). With 60 Vbeta and 13 Jbeta primers, the PCR was carried out. Generated by immunoSEQ multiplex PCR, the TCRdb table keeps only in-frame clones and is missing some. The table records 100,000 to 150,000 clones, about 80% of them present only once. In the case of this clone: Its antigen is not known.

This chain connects TRBV15 to TRBJ1-2; a weak D match, TRBD1 (5 bases). The sequencing input was PBMCs. The clonotype was recovered from a man aged 25 to 40 in good health and CMV-seronegative. The CDR3 protein is CATSRDQPGLNYGYTF. The CDR3, as DNA: TGTGCCACCAGCAGAGATCAGCCAGGGCTAAACTATGGCTACACCTTC.